The entry that follows covers one T cell receptor (beta chain) sequence. Its specificity is not known. The sample comes from a study of cytotoxic CD8 clonotypes in ibrutinib-treated CLL. Overall study context: Following a median roughly 12 months of treatment, with a range of 6 to 36, response samples were taken. Averaging across samples gave 255,043 productive templates and tens of thousands of productive rearrangements. The study, taken as a whole, reports: Against age-matched healthy donors, baseline clonality ran higher and tracked circulating CD8+ T-cell counts.

The CDR3 extends over 14 amino acids. Trimming took 4 bases from V and 1 from J, leaving 7 bases between them. The germline V gene has CDR1 SGHTA and CDR2 FQGTGA. Some clones are missing from TCRdb's copy, which holds only in-frame ones; the method was immunoSEQ multiplex PCR. The sample has 95,000 to 100,000 clones, around four fifths seen once. This specimen consisted of PBMCs, obtained after 12 months of ibrutinib treatment. The rearrangement links TRBV7-3 to TRBJ2-2, with TRBD1 as a possible D gene (6 bases). The sequence derives from a human donor with chronic lymphocytic leukemia. The CDR3 region is CASSSGQNTGELFF. The CDR3 nucleotides read TGTGCCAGCAGCTCGGGACAGAACACCGGGGAGCTGTTTTTT.